This T cell receptor beta chain is from a study of blood T cell repertoires in COVID-19. Study-wide background: The United States, Italy and Spain supplied acute and convalescent COVID-19 samples. T cells, B-cell-depleted T cells, or PBMCs provided the cDNA or gDNA that served as material.

V was clipped by 4 bases and J by 8 bases; unmatched bases: 21. Germline V gene data show CDR1 as SGHAT and CDR2 as FQNNGV. The CDR3 has 19 amino acids. In the study's own analysis: Amplification of reference gene primers was used by the study to estimate nucleated cell counts. TCRdb's table, derived via immunoSEQ multiplex PCR, lists solely in-frame clones and lacks some. D and trimming were read from the DNA, whereas the V and J calls and clone size are those reported in that table. The sample gives around 160,000 clones, approximately 86% of which show up once; roughly 8.2% is in the top ten. The sample was peripheral blood. The rearrangement uses TRBV11-2 and TRBJ1-3, with 9 bases identical to TRBD1. The source is a man aged 55-75 years with acute or convalescent COVID-19. CDR3: CASSSITRAGTGFFHTIYF. The CDR3 DNA is TGTGCCAGCAGCTCCATAACCAGAGCCGGGACAGGGTTTTTTCACACCATATATTTT.